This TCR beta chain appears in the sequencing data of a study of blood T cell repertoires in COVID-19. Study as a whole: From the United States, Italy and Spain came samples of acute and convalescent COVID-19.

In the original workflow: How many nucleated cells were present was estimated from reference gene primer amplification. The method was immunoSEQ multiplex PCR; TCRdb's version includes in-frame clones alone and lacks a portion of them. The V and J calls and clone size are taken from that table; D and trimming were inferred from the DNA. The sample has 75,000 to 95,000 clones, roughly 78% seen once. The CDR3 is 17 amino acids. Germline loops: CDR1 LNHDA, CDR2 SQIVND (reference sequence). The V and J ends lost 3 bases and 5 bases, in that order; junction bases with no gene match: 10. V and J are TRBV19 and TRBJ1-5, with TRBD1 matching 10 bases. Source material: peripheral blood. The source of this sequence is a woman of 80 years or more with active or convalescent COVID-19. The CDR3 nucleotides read TGTGCCAGTAGTATGCACCGACAGGGGGCGAGCGATCAGCCCCAGCATTTT. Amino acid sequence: CASSMHRQGASDQPQHF.